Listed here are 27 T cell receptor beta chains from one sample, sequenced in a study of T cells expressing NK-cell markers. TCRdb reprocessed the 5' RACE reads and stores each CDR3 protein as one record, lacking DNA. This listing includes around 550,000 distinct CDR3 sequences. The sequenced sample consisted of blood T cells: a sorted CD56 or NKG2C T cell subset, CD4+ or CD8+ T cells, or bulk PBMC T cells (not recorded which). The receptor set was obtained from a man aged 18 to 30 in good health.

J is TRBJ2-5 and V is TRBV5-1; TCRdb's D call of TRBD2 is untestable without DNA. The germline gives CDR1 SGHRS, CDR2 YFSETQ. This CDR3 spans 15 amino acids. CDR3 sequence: CASSLLEGALETQYF.

CDR3 residues: CASGLAGARDTQYF. This chain links TRBV9 with TRBJ2-3; the D call from TCRdb, TRBD2, cannot be confirmed without DNA. The CDR3 runs to 14 residues. Germline V CDR1 and CDR2: SGDLS, YYNGEE.

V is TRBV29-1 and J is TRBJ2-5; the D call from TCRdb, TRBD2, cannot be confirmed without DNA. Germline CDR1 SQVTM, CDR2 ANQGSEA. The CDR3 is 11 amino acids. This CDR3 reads CSPDRWETQYF.

CDR3 amino acids: CSARQAVGGEPQHF. The rearrangement links TRBV20-1 to TRBJ1-5. The CDR3 contains 14 residues. CDR1 is DFQATT, CDR2 SNEGSKA, per germline (reference sequence).

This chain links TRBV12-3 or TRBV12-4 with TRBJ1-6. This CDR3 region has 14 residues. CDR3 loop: CASSSVPFNSPLHF.

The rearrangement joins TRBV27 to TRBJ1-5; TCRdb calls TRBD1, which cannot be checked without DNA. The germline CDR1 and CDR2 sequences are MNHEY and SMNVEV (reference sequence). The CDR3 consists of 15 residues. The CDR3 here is CASSASGTGTQPQHF.

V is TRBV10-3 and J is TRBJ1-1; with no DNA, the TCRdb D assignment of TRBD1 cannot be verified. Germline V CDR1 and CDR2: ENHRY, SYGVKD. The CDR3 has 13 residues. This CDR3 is CAIRPNGQPEAFF.

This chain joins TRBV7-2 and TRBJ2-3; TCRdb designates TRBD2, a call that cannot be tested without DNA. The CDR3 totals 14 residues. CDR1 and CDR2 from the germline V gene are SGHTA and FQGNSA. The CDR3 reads CASTPGGHTDTQYF.

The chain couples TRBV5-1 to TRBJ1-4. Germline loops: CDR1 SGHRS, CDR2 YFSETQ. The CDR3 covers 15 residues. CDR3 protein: CASSLRQGGNEKLFF.

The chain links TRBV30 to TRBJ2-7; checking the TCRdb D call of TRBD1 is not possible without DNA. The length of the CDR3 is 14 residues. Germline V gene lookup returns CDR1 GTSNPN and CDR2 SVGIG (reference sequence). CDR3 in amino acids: CAWSGTGWTYEQYF.

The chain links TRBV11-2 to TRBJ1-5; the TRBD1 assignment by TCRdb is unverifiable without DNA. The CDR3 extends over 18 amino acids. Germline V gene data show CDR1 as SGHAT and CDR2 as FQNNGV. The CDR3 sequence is CASSPDRGLSYSNQPQHF.

This CDR3 reads CASSLEGVENIQYF. The chain carries TRBV12-3 or TRBV12-4 and TRBJ2-4; the TCRdb call, TRBD2, lacks DNA for checking. The CDR3 is made up of 14 amino acids.

The CDR3 spells CASRREEGQPMNQPQHF. V gene TRBV12-3 or TRBV12-4 combines with J gene TRBJ1-5. The CDR3 is made up of 17 amino acids.

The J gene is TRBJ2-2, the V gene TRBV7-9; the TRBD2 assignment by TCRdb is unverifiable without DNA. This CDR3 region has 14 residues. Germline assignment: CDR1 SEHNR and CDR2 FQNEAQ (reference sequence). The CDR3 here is CASSTSGASIELFF.

The CDR3 loop reads CASSRRRDNEQFF. The chain links TRBV5-1 to TRBJ2-1; TCRdb's D gene call, TRBD2, goes unchecked for lack of DNA. Germline loops: CDR1 SGHRS, CDR2 YFSETQ. This CDR3 is built from 13 residues. Full variable domain (remainder filled in from reference TRBV5-1 and TRBJ2-1): KAGVTQTPRYLIKTRGQQVTLSCSPISGHRSVSWYQQTPGQGLQFLFEYFSETQRNKGNFPGRFSGRQFSNSRSEMNVSTLELGDSALYLCASSRRRDNEQFFGPGTRLTVL.

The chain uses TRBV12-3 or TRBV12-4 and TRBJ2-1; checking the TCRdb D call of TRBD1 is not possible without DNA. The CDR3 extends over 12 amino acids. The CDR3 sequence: CASTGTPTKQFF.

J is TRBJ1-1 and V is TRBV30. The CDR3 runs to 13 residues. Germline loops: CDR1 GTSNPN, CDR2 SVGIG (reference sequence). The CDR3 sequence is CAWSTGMRTEAFF.

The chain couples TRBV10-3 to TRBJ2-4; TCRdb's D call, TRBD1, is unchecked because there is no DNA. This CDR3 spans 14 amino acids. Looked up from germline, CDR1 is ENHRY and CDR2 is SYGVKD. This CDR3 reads CATGSPEAKNIQYF.

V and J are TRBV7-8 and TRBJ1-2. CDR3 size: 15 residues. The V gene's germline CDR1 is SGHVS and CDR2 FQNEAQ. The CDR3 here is CASSLGQGGRYGYTF. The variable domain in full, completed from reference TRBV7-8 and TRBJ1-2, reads GAGVSQSPRYKVAKRGQDVALRCDPISGHVSLFWYQQALGQGPEFLTYFQNEAQLDKSGLPSDRFFAERPEGSVSTLKIQRTQQEDSAVYLCASSLGQGGRYGYTFGSGTRLTVV.

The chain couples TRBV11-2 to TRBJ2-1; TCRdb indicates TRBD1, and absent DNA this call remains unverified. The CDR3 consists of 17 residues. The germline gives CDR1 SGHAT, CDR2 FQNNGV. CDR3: CASSLGTAGQVYNEQFF.

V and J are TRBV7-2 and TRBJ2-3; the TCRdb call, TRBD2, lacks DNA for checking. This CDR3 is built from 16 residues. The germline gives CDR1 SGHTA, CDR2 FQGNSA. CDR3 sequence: CASSPEVLAAADTQYF.

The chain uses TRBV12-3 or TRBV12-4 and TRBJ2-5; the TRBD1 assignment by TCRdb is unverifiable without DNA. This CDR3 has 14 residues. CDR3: CASSPRGVQETQYF.

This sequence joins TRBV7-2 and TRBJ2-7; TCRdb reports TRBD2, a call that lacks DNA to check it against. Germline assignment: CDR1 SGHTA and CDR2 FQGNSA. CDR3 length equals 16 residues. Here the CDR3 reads CASSMNPGLAGEEQYF. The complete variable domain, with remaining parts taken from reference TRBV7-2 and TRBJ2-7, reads GAGVSQSPSNKVTEKGKDVELRCDPISGHTALYWYRQSLGQGLEFLIYFQGNSAPDKSGLPSDRFSAERTGGSVSTLTIQRTQQEDSAVYLCASSMNPGLAGEEQYFGPGTRLTVT.

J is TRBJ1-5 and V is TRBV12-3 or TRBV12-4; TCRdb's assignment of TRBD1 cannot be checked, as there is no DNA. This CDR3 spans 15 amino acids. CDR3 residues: CASSFTTGFTQPQHF.

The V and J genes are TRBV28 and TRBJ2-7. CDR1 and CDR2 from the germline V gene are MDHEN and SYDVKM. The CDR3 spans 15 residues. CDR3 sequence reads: CASSLRSGNFYEQYF.

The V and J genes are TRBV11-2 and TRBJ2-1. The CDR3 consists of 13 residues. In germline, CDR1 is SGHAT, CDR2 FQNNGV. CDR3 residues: CASSQILGNEQFF.

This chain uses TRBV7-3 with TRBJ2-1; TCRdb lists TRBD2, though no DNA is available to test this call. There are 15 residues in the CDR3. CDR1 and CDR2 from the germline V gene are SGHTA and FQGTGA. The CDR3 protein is CASSLSRTSRGEQFF.